This TCR beta chain was captured by sequencing in a study of beta chain features in type 1 diabetes. General study points: TCRB rearrangement may or may not be influenced by HLA type; here this remained unresolved. Comparison showed that naive, central memory and Treg TCRB repertoires appeared more similar among patients than among healthy donors. Any PCR bias toward short templates would affect both groups alike. All four CD4+ subsets from Type 1 diabetes patients carried moderately but significantly shorter TCRB CDR3s.

Post-sort purity exceeded 98% for all sorted populations. Reverse transcription of all isolated RNA meant that expressed TCRB transcripts were sequenced. Clones were sequenced by immunoSEQ multiplex PCR, and TCRdb holds only the in-frame ones, with some missing. Here the sample spans about 650,000 clones, over 10% being singletons. This CDR3 contains 15 residues. The V and J ends lost 5 bases and 3 bases, in that order; junction bases with no gene match: 5. CDR1 and CDR2 (germline): SGHAT, FQNNGV. About this clone itself: Its antigen is not known.

The TCR comes from a man aged 25 to 45 with type 1 diabetes. The sequenced sample consisted of naive CD4+ T cells from blood. The rearrangement joins TRBV11-2 to TRBJ2-1; 9 bases are a match to TRBD2. In DNA form, the CDR3 reads TGTGCCAGCAGCCGGCGGGGGGGCGACTACAATGAGCAGTTCTTC. It encodes CASSRRGGDYNEQFF.